This entry lists 2 T cell receptor beta chains sequenced from one sample in a study of blood T cell repertoires in COVID-19. Sequenced by immunoSEQ multiplex PCR; TCRdb stores in-frame clones only, minus some. Of about 67,000 clones in the sample, 87% were seen once. Input material: peripheral blood. Source of these receptors: an elderly woman with acute or convalescent COVID-19.

The V gene is TRBV14, the J gene TRBJ2-5, with TRBD1 as a possible D gene (5 bases). Germline V lookup: CDR1 SGHDN, CDR2 FVKESK. V lost 4 bases and J lost 5, with 14 bases in between. CDR3 length equals 14 residues. The CDR3 DNA follows: TGTGCCAGCAGCCCTTCGGCAGGGTGGGAGACCCAGTACTTC. This sequence encodes CASSPSAGWETQYF.

In this sample, this clone turned up once. The chain uses TRBV18 and TRBJ1-2; 9 nucleotides agree with TRBD1. CDR3 size: 15 residues. J lost 3 bases, V lost 5 bases, and 7 bases had no gene match. Germline V lookup: CDR1 KGHSH, CDR2 LQKENI. Here the CDR3 DNA reads TGTGCCAGCTCAACAACAGGGGGCTTGGACTATGGCTACACCTTC. This gives the protein CASSTTGGLDYGYTF.